The 4 T cell receptor beta chains presented below share a single source sample, sequenced in a study of cytomegalovirus exposure and HLA in healthy donors. Vbeta (60) and Jbeta (13) primers were used in the PCR. The data were produced by immunoSEQ multiplex PCR, yet TCRdb's version contains in-frame clones alone and is incomplete. The sample contains approximately 92,000 clones, more than 60% of which appear only once. Specimen: PBMCs. The receptors come from a man over 45 in good health and CMV-seropositive.

The V call is TRBV5-1, the J call TRBJ2-5; 7 bases align to TRBD1. The germline gives CDR1 SGHRS, CDR2 YFSETQ. The CDR3 consists of 14 residues. V lost 2 bases to trimming and J lost 3 bases; unmatched junction nucleotides: 4. The CDR3 nucleotides are TGCGCCAGCAGCTTTGGGACAGTGAAAGAGACCCAGTACTTC. It encodes CASSFGTVKETQYF. Full variable domain (outside the CDR3, taken from reference TRBV5-1 and TRBJ2-5): KAGVTQTPRYLIKTRGQQVTLSCSPISGHRSVSWYQQTPGQGLQFLFEYFSETQRNKGNFPGRFSGRQFSNSRSEMNVSTLELGDSALYLCASSFGTVKETQYFGPGTRLLVL.

This clone was seen just once. Compared with germline, one end of the junction differs, possibly owing to a read error. The CDR3 nucleotides are TGCGCCAGCAGCAAGGGACAGGGGCAGCCCTTGGGCTTC. This codes for CASSKGQGQPLGF. The V and J genes are TRBV5-1 and TRBJ2-7; 10 bases map to TRBD1. The length of the CDR3 is 13 residues. The germline gives CDR1 SGHRS, CDR2 YFSETQ.

The sample holds one count of this clone. The chain employs TRBV9 and TRBJ2-7; maybe TRBD1 (6 bases). CDR1 and CDR2 from the germline V gene are SGDLS and YYNGEE. The CDR3 is made up of 14 amino acids. V lost 0 bases, J lost 1 base, and 8 bases lay in between. CDR3: CASSVGQVSYEQYF. The CDR3 coding sequence is TGTGCCAGCAGCGTAGGACAGGTATCCTACGAGCAGTACTTC.

V usage is TRBV7-2 and J usage is TRBJ1-2; tentatively, D is TRBD1 (6 bases). Trimming stripped 5 bases from V and 4 bases from J, with 14 bases between. The CDR3 length is 14 residues. Germline V gene lookup returns CDR1 SGHTA and CDR2 FQGNSA. In DNA, the CDR3 is TGTGCCAGCAGCGCGGACAGTGGGGGCTATGGCTACACCTTC. It yields the protein CASSADSGGYGYTF.